This entry is about one TCR beta chain. Its antigen remains unknown. The source of the sample is a study of human T cells and chemical hapten exposure. Study-wide results and limits: TCRs above 1 in 1000 frequency did not change with DPC sensitization.

Documented time point: pre-sensitization, week 0. Indicated treatment: therapeutic diphenylcyclopropenone sensitization with weekly scalp DPC. The study enrolled 18 to 70-year-old alopecia patients suitable for DPC. CDR3 size: 13 residues. Germline V CDR1 and CDR2: MNHEY, SVGEGT. The junction had 3 bases not matched to a gene; V was cut back by 7 bases and J by 2 bases. From the RACE reads, TCRdb called clonotypes with MiXCR, one entry per CDR3 protein. The sample consists of 240,000 or so distinct CDR3 sequences, 7% to 10% of them appearing once. The J gene is TRBJ2-7, the V gene TRBV6-2 or TRBV6-3; 9 bases are shared with TRBD2. Source: whole blood, taken in connection with sensitization to the hapten diphenylcyclopropenone (DPC). The receptor comes from a woman aged 40 to 55 with alopecia areata. Some clones in this sample may be carry-over from other donors' samples. DNA for the CDR3: TGTGCCAGCACTCCTAGCGGGACCTACGAGCAGTACTTC. Protein sequence: CASTPSGTYEQYF.